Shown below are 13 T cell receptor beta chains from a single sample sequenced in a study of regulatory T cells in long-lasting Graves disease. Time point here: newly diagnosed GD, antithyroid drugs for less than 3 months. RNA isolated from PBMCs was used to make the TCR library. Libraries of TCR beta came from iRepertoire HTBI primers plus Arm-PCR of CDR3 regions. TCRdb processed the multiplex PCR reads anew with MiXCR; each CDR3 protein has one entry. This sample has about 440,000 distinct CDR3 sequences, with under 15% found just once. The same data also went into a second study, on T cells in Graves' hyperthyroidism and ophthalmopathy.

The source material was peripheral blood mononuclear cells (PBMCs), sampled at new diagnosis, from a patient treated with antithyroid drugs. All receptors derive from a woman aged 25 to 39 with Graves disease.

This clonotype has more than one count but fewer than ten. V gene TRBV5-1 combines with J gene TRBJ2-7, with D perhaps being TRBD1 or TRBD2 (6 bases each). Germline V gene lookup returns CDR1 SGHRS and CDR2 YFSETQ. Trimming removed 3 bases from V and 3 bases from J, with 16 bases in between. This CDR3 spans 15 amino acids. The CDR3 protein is CASSYRVGGIYEQYF. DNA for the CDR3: TGCGCCAGCAGCTACCGGGTAGGGGGGATCTACGAGCAGTACTTC.

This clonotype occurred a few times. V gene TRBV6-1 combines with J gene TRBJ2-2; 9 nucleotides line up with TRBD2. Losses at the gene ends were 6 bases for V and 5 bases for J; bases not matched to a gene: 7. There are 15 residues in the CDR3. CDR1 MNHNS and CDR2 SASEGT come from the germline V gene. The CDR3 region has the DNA TGTGCCAGCAGCTACGTGACTAGCGGAACCGGGGAGCTGTTTTTT. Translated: CASSYVTSGTGELFF.

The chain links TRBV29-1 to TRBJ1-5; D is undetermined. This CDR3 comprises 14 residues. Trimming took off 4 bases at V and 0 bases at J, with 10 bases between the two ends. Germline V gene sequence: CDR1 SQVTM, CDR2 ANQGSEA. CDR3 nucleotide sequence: TGCAGCGTTGTTGTGCAGGATAGCAATCAGCCCCAGCATTTT. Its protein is CSVVVQDSNQPQHF.

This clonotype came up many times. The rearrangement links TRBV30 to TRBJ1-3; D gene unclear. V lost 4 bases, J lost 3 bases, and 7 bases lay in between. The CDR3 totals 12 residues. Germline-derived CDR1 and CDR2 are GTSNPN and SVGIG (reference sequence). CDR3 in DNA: TGTGCCTGGACGAACGTTGGAAACACCATATATTTT. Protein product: CAWTNVGNTIYF.

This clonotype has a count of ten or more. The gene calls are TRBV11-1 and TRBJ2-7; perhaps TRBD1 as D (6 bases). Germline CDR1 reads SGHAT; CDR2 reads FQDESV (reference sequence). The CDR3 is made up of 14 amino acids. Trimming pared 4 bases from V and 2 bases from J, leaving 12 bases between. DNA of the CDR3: TGTGCCAGCAGCTCACGGGACACAACCTACGAGCAGTACTTC. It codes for CASSSRDTTYEQYF.

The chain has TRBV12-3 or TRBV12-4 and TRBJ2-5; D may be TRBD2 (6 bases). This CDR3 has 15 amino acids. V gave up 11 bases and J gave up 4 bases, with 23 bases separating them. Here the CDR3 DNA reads TGTGCCTGCTCCCAGCCGGGGGTAAGAGGAGAGACCCAGTACTTC. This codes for CACSQPGVRGETQYF.

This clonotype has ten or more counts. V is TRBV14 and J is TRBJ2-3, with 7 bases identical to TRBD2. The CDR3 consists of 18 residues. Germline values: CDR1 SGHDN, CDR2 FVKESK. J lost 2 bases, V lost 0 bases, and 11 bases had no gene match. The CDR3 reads CASSQDAGGAGITDTQYF. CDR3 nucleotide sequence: TGTGCCAGCAGCCAAGATGCCGGGGGAGCGGGAATCACAGATACGCAGTATTTT. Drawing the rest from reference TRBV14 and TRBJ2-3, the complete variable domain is EAGVTQFPSHSVIEKGQTVTLRCDPISGHDNLYWYRRVMGKEIKFLLHFVKESKQDESGMPNNRFLAERTGGTYSTLKVQPAELEDSGVYFCASSQDAGGAGITDTQYFGPGTRLTVL.

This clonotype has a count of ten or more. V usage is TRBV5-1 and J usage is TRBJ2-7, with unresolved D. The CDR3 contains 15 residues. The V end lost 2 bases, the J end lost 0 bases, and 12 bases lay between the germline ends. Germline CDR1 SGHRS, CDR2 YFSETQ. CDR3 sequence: CASSFSELSSYEQYF. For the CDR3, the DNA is TGCGCCAGCAGCTTTTCAGAATTGAGCTCCTACGAGCAGTACTTC.

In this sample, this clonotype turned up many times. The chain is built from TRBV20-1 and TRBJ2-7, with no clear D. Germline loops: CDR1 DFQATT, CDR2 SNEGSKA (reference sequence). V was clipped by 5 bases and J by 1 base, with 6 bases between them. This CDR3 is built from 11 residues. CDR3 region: CSAGGSYEQYF. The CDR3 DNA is TGCAGTGCTGGTGGTTCCTACGAGCAGTACTTC.

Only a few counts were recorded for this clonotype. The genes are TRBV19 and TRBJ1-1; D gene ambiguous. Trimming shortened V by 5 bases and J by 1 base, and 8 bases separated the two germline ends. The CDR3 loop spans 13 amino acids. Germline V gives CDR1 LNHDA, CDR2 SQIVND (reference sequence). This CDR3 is CASSPTRNTEAFF. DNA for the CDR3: TGTGCCAGTAGTCCAACACGGAACACTGAAGCTTTCTTT.

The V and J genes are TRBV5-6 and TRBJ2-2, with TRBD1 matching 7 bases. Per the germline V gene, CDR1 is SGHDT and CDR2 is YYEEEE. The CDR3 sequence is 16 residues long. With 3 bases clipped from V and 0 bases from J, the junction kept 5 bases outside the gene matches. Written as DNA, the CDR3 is TGTGCCAGCAGCTCGACCGGACAGGCGAACACCGGGGAGCTGTTTTTT. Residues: CASSSTGQANTGELFF.

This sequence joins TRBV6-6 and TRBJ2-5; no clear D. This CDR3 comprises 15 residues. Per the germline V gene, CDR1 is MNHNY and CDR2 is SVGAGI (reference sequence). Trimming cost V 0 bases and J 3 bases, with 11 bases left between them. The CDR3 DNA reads TGTGCCAGCAGTTACTCGACGGGCCGAGAAGAGACCCAGTACTTC. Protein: CASSYSTGREETQYF.

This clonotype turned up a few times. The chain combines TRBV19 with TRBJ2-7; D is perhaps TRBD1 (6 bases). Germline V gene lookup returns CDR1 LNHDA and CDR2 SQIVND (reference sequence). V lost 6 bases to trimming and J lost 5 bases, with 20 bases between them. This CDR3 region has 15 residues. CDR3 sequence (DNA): TGTGCCAGTAGAGGGGGTACCGGCCTAGCCCACGAGCAGTACTTC. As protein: CASRGGTGLAHEQYF.